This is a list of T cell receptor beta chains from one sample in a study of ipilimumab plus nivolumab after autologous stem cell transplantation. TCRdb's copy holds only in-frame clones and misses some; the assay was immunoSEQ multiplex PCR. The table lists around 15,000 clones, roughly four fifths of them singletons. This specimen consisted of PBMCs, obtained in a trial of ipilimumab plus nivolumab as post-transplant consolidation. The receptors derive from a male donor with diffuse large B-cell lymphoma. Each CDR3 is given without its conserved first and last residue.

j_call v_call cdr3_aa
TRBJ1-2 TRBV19 ASRVGTGGDYGYT
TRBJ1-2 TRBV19 ASSIGVGYGYT
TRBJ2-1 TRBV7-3 ASSRVREGPQF
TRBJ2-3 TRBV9 ASNLGGPSTDTQY
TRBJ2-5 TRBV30 AWKPGGRETQY
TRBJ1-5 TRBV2 ASSEWAGEDQPQH
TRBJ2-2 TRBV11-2 ASSQGLANTGELF
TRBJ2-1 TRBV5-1 ASSLTSGGLGEQF
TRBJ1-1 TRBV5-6 ASSLRGMNTEAF
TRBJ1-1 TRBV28 ASRLTTLGMGAEAF
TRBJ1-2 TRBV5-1 ASRETWGQGSGYT
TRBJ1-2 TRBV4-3 ASSRGTGGDYGYT
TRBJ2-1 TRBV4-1 ASSQEVGGGAMGSYNEQF
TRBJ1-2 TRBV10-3 ALQQGANYGYT
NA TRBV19 ASGKWTSGRARGEQY
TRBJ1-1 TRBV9 ASSVGTVNTEAF
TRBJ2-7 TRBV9 ASSVGPTPYEQY
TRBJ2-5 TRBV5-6 ASSRPGLQETQY
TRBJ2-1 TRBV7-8 ASSRGTGIHNEQF
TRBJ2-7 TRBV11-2 ASSLIRDVYEQY
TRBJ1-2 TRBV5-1 ASSGHQGGYGYT
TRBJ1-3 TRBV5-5 ASSLVAVRNTIY
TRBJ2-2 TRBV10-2 ASSFTTVGELF
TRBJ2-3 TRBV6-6 ASSYASTDTQY
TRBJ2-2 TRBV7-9 ASSLGQPNTGELF
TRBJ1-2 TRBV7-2 ASSFLAGTGIYGYT
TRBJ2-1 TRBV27 ASSSLLAGGHNEQF
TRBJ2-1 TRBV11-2 ASSSLRNEQF
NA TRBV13 ASSLSGGVYEQY
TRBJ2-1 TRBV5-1 ASSLAGSQVGLAGSPTVYNEQF
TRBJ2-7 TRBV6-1 ASMIGQPYEQY
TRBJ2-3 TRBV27 ASSLAALSTDTQY
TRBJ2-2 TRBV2 ASRNGQGFNTGELF
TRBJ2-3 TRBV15 ATSKLRDTQY
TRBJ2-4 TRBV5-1 ASSFGGLAKNIQY
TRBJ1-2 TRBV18 ASSPSGQGHGYT
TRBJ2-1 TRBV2 ASLPLASGEQF
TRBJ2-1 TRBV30 AWSGTRSSYNEQF
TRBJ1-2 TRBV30 AWRTGGGGYT
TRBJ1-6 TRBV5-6 ASSIGHPDSPLH
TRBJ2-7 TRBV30 ACSRTYEQY
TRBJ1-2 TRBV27 ASSDTAVHYGYT
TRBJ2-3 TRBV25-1 ASSEYPSQTQY
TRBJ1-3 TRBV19 ASSLTFGNTIY
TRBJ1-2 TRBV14 ASSQDLRPGYGYT
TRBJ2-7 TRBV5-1 ASSDNIGGEQY
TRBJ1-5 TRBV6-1 ATNLWPQH
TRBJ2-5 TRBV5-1 ASSLEGQGQETQY
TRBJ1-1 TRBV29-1 SVVWDRWTEAF
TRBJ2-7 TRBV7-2 ASSPGGVSYEQY